Listed below are T cell receptor beta chains from one sample, sequenced in a study of blood T cell repertoires in COVID-19. Assay: immunoSEQ multiplex PCR; the TCRdb copy retains only in-frame clones and omits some. Of some 360,000 clones listed, around 87% are singletons. Material: peripheral blood. Receptor source: a woman aged 60-75 years with COVID-19, enrolled during active disease. Both conserved end residues are trimmed from each CDR3.

V	J	CDR3
TRBV5-5	TRBJ2-2	ASSLVAGVNTGELF
TRBV11-2	TRBJ2-7	ASSLEKGLYYEQY
TRBV4-1	TRBJ2-2	ASSRIHMFNTGELF
TRBV5-1	TRBJ1-3	ASSELRPSGNTIY
TRBV5-1	TRBJ2-7	ASSLGTSGEYEQY
TRBV24-1	TRBJ2-5	ATSLGTSQETQY
TRBV6-1	TRBJ1-5	ASSEAAGPQH
TRBV15	TRBJ1-3	ATSRAVGNTIY
TRBV2	TRBJ2-7	ASTGTSGGAFYEQY
TRBV5-1	TRBJ1-1	ASSRDNDGGTEAF
TRBV5-1	TRBJ1-2	ASSLEGQGSLGGYT
TRBV28	TRBJ1-4	ASSLALGAIGEKLF
TRBV28	TRBJ2-5	ASSFQGASYQETQY
TRBV7-9	TRBJ1-4	ASSPQGATNEKLF
TRBV7-3	TRBJ2-2	ASSFSGTKNTGELF
TRBV5-1	TRBJ1-1	ASSRRYRGPNTEAF
TRBV10-3	TRBJ2-7	ATRITGQGYEQY
TRBV20-1	TRBJ1-2	SAGQGKGYT
TRBV19	TRBJ2-5	ASSRGEVETQY
TRBV5-1	TRBJ1-4	ASSSQGGDEKLF
TRBV6-4	TRBJ2-1	ASSRTSGSYNEQF
TRBV5-1	TRBJ2-7	ASSLEKGISYEQY
TRBV18	TRBJ1-2	ASSSLVRSELNYGYT
TRBV4-1	TRBJ1-2	ASSQDSVDRDYGYT
TRBV5-6	TRBJ2-4	ASSLAGAKNIQY
TRBV27	TRBJ1-6	ASSPRQESSYNSPLH
TRBV5-1	TRBJ2-3	ASSLGQGGTDTQY
TRBV5-1	TRBJ2-1	ASRRVLAGGLNEQF
TRBV6-2/TRBV6-3	TRBJ2-7	ASSSPRQTYEQY
TRBV27	TRBJ2-1	ASSFDRVSEQF
TRBV11-2	TRBJ1-6	ASSYLSSYNSPLH
TRBV28	TRBJ2-4	ASGPDRRDLAKNIQY
TRBV5-4	TRBJ2-1	ASSVGLDPYNEQF
TRBV5-6	TRBJ1-6	ASSYKLGQGDSPLH
TRBV5-4	TRBJ1-2	ASSESRGQVKNNYGYT
TRBV28	TRBJ2-3	ASIPGTSGGTDTQY
TRBV4-2	TRBJ2-1	ASSQPEEEYNEQF
TRBV5-4	TRBJ1-1	ASSFSGGFSTEAF
TRBV4-2	TRBJ2-5	ASSQTGTPRETQY
TRBV14	TRBJ2-5	ASSQEHPLWETQY
TRBV7-9	TRBJ1-1	ASSSPLSPEAF
TRBV19	TRBJ1-5	ASSIVRTGGVQPQH
TRBV6-5	TRBJ1-4	ASRHREKSEKLF
TRBV2	TRBJ1-4	ASSGQAATNEKLF
TRBV7-3	TRBJ2-1	ASSRQGVAYNEQF
TRBV6-5	TRBJ2-5	ASSSPSRGRRETQY
TRBV7-9	TRBJ1-2	ASSRSGTGDNYGYT
TRBV15	TRBJ2-7	ATSRGQARRVGEQY
TRBV11-2	TRBJ1-2	ASSLDSLWGEANGYT
TRBV14	TRBJ2-2	ASSRTRSLITGELF
TRBV27	TRBJ1-6	ATSDRPLSSYNSPLH
TRBV27	TRBJ1-2	ASRQQGVGYGYT
TRBV5-8	TRBJ1-2	ASSDGTVYGYT
TRBV5-1	TRBJ2-5	ASSHGLTRQETQY